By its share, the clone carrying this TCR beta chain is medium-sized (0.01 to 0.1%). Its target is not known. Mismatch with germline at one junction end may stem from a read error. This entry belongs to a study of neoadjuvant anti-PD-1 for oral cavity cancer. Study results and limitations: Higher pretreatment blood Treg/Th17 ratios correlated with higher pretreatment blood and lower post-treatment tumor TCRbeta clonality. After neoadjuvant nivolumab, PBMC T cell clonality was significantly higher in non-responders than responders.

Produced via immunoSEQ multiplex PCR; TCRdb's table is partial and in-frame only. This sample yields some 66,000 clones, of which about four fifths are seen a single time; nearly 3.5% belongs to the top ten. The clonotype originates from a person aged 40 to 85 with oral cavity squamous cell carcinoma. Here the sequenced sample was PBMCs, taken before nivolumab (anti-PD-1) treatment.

CDR3 loop: CASSLSGRQGWYF. CDR3 in DNA: TGTGCCAGCAGTTTATCGGGGCGACAGGGATGGTATTTT. The chain carries TRBV28 and TRBJ1-4; 7 nucleotides line up with TRBD1. The CDR3 runs 13 residues. Germline V gene sequence: CDR1 MDHEN, CDR2 SYDVKM. Full variable domain (rest looked up from reference TRBV28 and TRBJ1-4): DVKVTQSSRYLVKRTGEKVFLECVQDMDHENMFWYRQDPGLGLRLIYFSYDVKMKEKGDIPEGYSVSREKKERFSLILESASTNQTSMYLCASSLSGRQGWYFGSGTQLSVL.